Below, 13 T cell receptor beta chains from the same sample are listed, as sequenced in a study of T cell repertoires in cytomegalovirus infection. These receptors have no known antigen. In TCRdb, the reads were re-called with MiXCR into one record per CDR3 protein. The sample comprises some 920,000 distinct CDR3 sequences, roughly 30% of which are singletons, and about 14% rests with the top ten. The sequenced sample was cultured CD8+ T cells from PBMCs, obtained from culture after CMV antigen stimulation. These receptors originate from a human donor in good health (CMV status not recorded). Some clones in this sample may be carry-over from other donors' samples.

This clonotype was counted at least ten times. The chain employs TRBV7-9 and TRBJ2-2; the match to TRBD2 covers 11 bases. In germline, CDR1 is SEHNR, CDR2 FQNEAQ (reference sequence). V trimming: 6 bases; J trimming: 1 base; junction bases outside the gene matches: 1. The CDR3 is 15 amino acids. The CDR3 DNA reads as TGTGCCAGCAGGACTAGCGGGATGAACACCGGGGAGCTGTTTTTT. Its translation: CASRTSGMNTGELFF.

The chain has TRBV15 and TRBJ2-1; 7 bases are shared with TRBD2. This CDR3 region has 17 residues. Germline CDR1 is LNHNV and CDR2 is YYDKDF (reference sequence). V lost 3 bases, J lost 3 bases, and 11 bases stayed unmatched. CDR3 in amino acids: CATSSLSEGLYYNEQFF. The CDR3 bases are TGTGCCACCAGCAGTCTCTCCGAGGGACTATACTACAATGAGCAGTTCTTC. The variable domain in full, completed from reference TRBV15 and TRBJ2-1, reads DAMVIQNPRYQVTQFGKPVTLSCSQTLNHNVMYWYQQKSSQAPKLLFHYYDKDFNNEADTPDNFQSRRPNTSFCFLDIRSPGLGDTAMYLCATSSLSEGLYYNEQFFGPGTRLTVL.

Details on this clonotype: A read error is possible here, since a much larger clone lies one base away. The V and J genes are TRBV7-2 and TRBJ1-1; D is undetermined. V gave up 10 bases and J gave up 1 base, with 25 bases separating them. From germline, CDR1 is SGHTA and CDR2 FQGNSA. This CDR3 region has 17 residues. The DNA of the CDR3 is TGTGCCAACAACCCTGAAGGAAGGTTTTTTGGGAACACTGAAGCTTTCTTT. Encoded protein: CANNPEGRFFGNTEAFF.

This clonotype was seen repeatedly, ten times or more. The chain has TRBV7-6 and TRBJ1-5; D call uncertain. V dropped 7 bases and J dropped 0 bases, with 10 bases sitting between them. CDR3 length: 14 amino acids. The germline V gene has CDR1 SGHVS and CDR2 FNYEAQ. CDR3 nucleotide sequence: TGTGCCAGCAAAAGGCCCTTTAGCAATCAGCCCCAGCATTTT. This codes for CASKRPFSNQPQHF.

This chain links TRBV29-1 with TRBJ1-2, with a tentative D call TRBD1 (6 bases). CDR3 length: 12 residues. V lost 5 bases and J lost 7, with 14 bases in between. The germline V gene has CDR1 SQVTM and CDR2 ANQGSEA. CDR3 amino acids: CSVQGGARGYTF. Here the CDR3 DNA reads TGCAGCGTTCAAGGGGGAGCGCGTGGCTACACCTTC. Variable domain in full (rest from reference TRBV29-1 and TRBJ1-2): SAVISQKPSRDICQRGTSLTIQCQVDSQVTMMFWYRQQPGQSLTLIATANQGSEATYESGFVIDKFPISRPNLTFSTLTVSNMSPEDSSIYLCSVQGGARGYTFGSGTRLTVV.

This clonotype appeared a few times. The J gene is TRBJ1-1, the V gene TRBV10-3; TRBD1 is a possible D gene (6 bases). Trimming shortened V by 0 bases and J by 8 bases, and 10 bases separated the two germline ends. The CDR3 length is 13 residues. Germline V gene lookup returns CDR1 ENHRY and CDR2 SYGVKD. The CDR3 nucleotides are TGTGCCATCAGTGAGTCGAGACAGGTAGAAGCTTTCTTT. Translating gives CAISESRQVEAFF.

This clonotype came up a few times. The chain carries TRBV4-1 and TRBJ1-2; 9 nucleotides match TRBD1. Losses at the gene ends were 10 bases for V and 5 bases for J; bases not matched to a gene: 14. Germline V gene sequence: CDR1 MGHRA, CDR2 YSYEKL. This CDR3 has 15 amino acids. The CDR3 is CATKDQQGANYGYTF. In nucleotides, the CDR3 is TGCGCCACCAAGGATCAACAGGGGGCGAATTATGGCTACACCTTC.

Worth noting for this clonotype: A much larger clone differs from this one at a single base, so this may be a read error. The chain is built from TRBV7-2 and TRBJ2-5; D ambiguous. Germline lookup yields CDR1 SGHTA and CDR2 FQGNSA. The CDR3 is made up of 16 amino acids. Trimming took off 4 bases at V and 4 bases at J, with 19 bases between the two ends. The CDR3 reads CASSSTGPRPRETQYF. The CDR3, as DNA: TGTGCCAGCAGCTCGACCGGGCCCCGGCCCCGAGAGACCCAGTACTTC. The variable domain in full, with the rest retrieved from reference TRBV7-2 and TRBJ2-5, is GAGVSQSPSNKVTEKGKDVELRCDPISGHTALYWYRQSLGQGLEFLIYFQGNSAPDKSGLPSDRFSAERTGGSVSTLTIQRTQQEDSAVYLCASSSTGPRPRETQYFGPGTRLLVL.

This clonotype was counted only a few times. V gene TRBV7-9 combines with J gene TRBJ2-7; D call uncertain. The CDR3 totals 11 residues. The germline gives CDR1 SEHNR, CDR2 FQNEAQ (reference sequence). V gave up 0 bases and J gave up 5 bases, with 2 bases separating them. The CDR3 bases are TGTGCCAGCAGCTTAGCTGACGAGCAGTACTTC. Amino acids: CASSLADEQYF. Full variable domain (remainder filled in from reference TRBV7-9 and TRBJ2-7): DTGVSQNPRHKITKRGQNVTFRCDPISEHNRLYWYRQTLGQGPEFLTYFQNEAQLEKSRLLSDRFSAERPKGSFSTLEIQRTEQGDSAMYLCASSLADEQYFGPGTRLTVT.

This clonotype has more than one count but fewer than ten. The V call is TRBV5-4, the J call TRBJ2-5; 9 positions agree with TRBD2. Germline V gene lookup returns CDR1 SGHNT and CDR2 YYREEE (reference sequence). This CDR3 has 17 residues. V lost 2 bases and J lost 0; bases outside the gene matches: 8. As DNA, the CDR3 is TGTGCCAGCAGCTTTGCCTGGACTAGCGAGTACCAAGAGACCCAGTACTTC. Translation: CASSFAWTSEYQETQYF.

This chain joins TRBV7-9 and TRBJ2-1; the D gene is possibly TRBD2 (5 bases). The V and J ends lost 4 bases and 3 bases respectively, with 13 bases between them. This CDR3 region has 15 residues. The germline CDR1 and CDR2 sequences are SEHNR and FQNEAQ (reference sequence). The CDR3 is CASSSSGAGYNEQFF. The CDR3 DNA sequence: TGTGCCAGCAGCTCCAGCGGAGCAGGCTACAATGAGCAGTTCTTC. Drawing the rest from reference TRBV7-9 and TRBJ2-1, the complete variable domain is DTGVSQNPRHKITKRGQNVTFRCDPISEHNRLYWYRQTLGQGPEFLTYFQNEAQLEKSRLLSDRFSAERPKGSFSTLEIQRTEQGDSAMYLCASSSSGAGYNEQFFGPGTRLTVL.

Only a few counts were recorded for this clonotype. The rearrangement joins TRBV6-6 to TRBJ2-7; 8 bases are shared with TRBD1. The CDR3 spans 14 residues. CDR1 is MNHNY, CDR2 SVGAGI, per germline (reference sequence). The trim removed 6 bases at V and 4 bases at J, leaving 8 bases unmatched. CDR3 sequence reads: CASSPGQGRYEQYF. The CDR3 coding sequence is TGTGCCAGCAGCCCAGGACAGGGTCGTTACGAGCAGTACTTC.

The chain links TRBV27 to TRBJ2-1, with D hard to call. Germline-derived CDR1 and CDR2 are MNHEY and SMNVEV (reference sequence). Trimming cost V 0 bases and J 4 bases, with 10 bases left between them. CDR3 length: 15 amino acids. In DNA form, the CDR3 reads TGTGCCAGCAGTTTATCGGGGAATGAGTACAATGAGCAGTTCTTC. It encodes CASSLSGNEYNEQFF.